The 27 T cell receptor beta chains below come from one sample, sequenced in a study of blood T cell repertoires in COVID-19. Libraries were prepared by immunoSEQ multiplex PCR; TCRdb keeps only in-frame clonotypes and omits some of them. The sample carries 130,000 to 150,000 clones, about 90% recorded once. The material sequenced was peripheral blood. These receptors were collected from a human donor in a cohort sampled during active COVID-19.

The chain is built from TRBV5-1 and TRBJ2-7; TRBD1 aligns across 7 bases. The ends lost 1 base at V and 1 base at J; junction bases unmatched: 5. Germline CDR1 SGHRS, CDR2 YFSETQ. This CDR3 has 15 residues. The CDR3: CASSLIPGQSYEQYF. CDR3 DNA: TGCGCCAGCAGCTTGATACCGGGACAGTCCTACGAGCAGTACTTC.

This clone showed up just once. The chain combines TRBV6-2 or TRBV6-3 with TRBJ2-7, with no clear D. V was pared by 1 base and J by 1 base, with 11 bases between. CDR1 and CDR2 (germline): MNHEY, SVGEGT. The CDR3 length is 15 residues. The CDR3 region has the DNA TGTGCCAGCAGTTACTGGCAACAATCGTCCTACGAGCAGTACTTC. Amino acid sequence: CASSYWQQSSYEQYF.

This clone was observed once. This chain links TRBV5-1 with TRBJ1-6, with D tentatively TRBD1 (6 bases). V lost 1 base and J 5 bases, leaving 16 bases between the germline ends. The CDR3 loop spans 17 amino acids. CDR1 and CDR2 from the germline V gene are SGHRS and YFSETQ. The CDR3: CASSLLGRGENNSPLHF. CDR3 sequence (DNA): TGCGCCAGCAGCTTGTTGGGCAGGGGCGAGAATAATTCACCCCTCCACTTT.

The DNA of the CDR3 is TGTGCCAGCTCACCATCCCCAGTAATGGCCGGGGAGCTGTTTTTT. Protein sequence: CASSPSPVMAGELFF. The V and J genes are TRBV18 and TRBJ2-2; the D is unclear. This CDR3 is built from 15 residues. The germline V and J ends were trimmed by 2 bases and 6 bases, with 13 bases remaining between them. The germline gives CDR1 KGHSH, CDR2 LQKENI.

This chain connects TRBV7-2 to TRBJ1-6; 7 bases line up with TRBD1. V was pared by 4 bases and J by 10 bases, with 10 bases of the junction left unmatched. Germline CDR1 reads SGHTA; CDR2 reads FQGNSA. The CDR3 spans 15 residues. The CDR3 sequence is CASSYNRGTWSPLHF. The CDR3 DNA sequence: TGTGCCAGCAGCTACAACAGGGGTACTTGGTCACCCCTCCACTTT.

V and J are TRBV9 and TRBJ2-3, with 9 bases identical to TRBD1. Germline CDR1 reads SGDLS; CDR2 reads YYNGEE. This CDR3 comprises 15 residues. V trimming: 3 bases; J trimming: 1 base; junction bases outside the gene matches: 3. CDR3 coding DNA: TGTGCCAGCAGCGGGACAGGGGTTGGCACAGATACGCAGTATTTT. Its protein product is CASSGTGVGTDTQYF.

The rearrangement uses TRBV7-6 and TRBJ2-3; 8 positions match TRBD2. V shed 5 bases and J 7 bases; nucleotides not matched to a gene: 11. The CDR3 extends over 15 amino acids. CDR1 and CDR2 (germline): SGHVS, FNYEAQ. DNA of the CDR3: TGTGCCAGCAGCCGGGGGGGAAGGCGGGCGAATACGCAGTATTTT. Its translation is CASSRGGRRANTQYF.

The rearrangement links TRBV6-6 to TRBJ1-6; D ambiguous. The length of the CDR3 is 13 residues. The germline V and J ends were trimmed by 10 bases and 7 bases, with 14 bases remaining between them. CDR1 is MNHNY and CDR2 is SVGAGI in the germline V gene (reference sequence). CDR3 residues: CATMRAENSPLHF. DNA of the CDR3: TGTGCCACCATGCGGGCAGAGAATTCACCCCTCCACTTT.

The V gene is TRBV27, the J gene TRBJ2-3, with unresolved D. Trimming took off 3 bases at V and 1 base at J, with 5 bases between the two ends. Looked up from germline, CDR1 is MNHEY and CDR2 is SMNVEV (reference sequence). The CDR3 totals 13 residues. The CDR3 DNA reads as TGTGCCAGCAGTTTGCGCGGCACAGATACGCAGTATTTT. It codes for CASSLRGTDTQYF.

In nucleotides, the CDR3 is TGTGCCAGCAGTGAAGCCGGAGGGACCACCGGGGAGCTGTTTTTT. Its protein product is CASSEAGGTTGELFF. The V call is TRBV6-1, the J call TRBJ2-2, with D perhaps TRBD2 (6 bases). The V end was cut by 0 bases, the J end by 4 bases, with 9 bases between. The germline V gene encodes CDR1 MNHNS and CDR2 SASEGT. The CDR3 has 15 residues.

The rearrangement uses TRBV16 and TRBJ2-7, with a possible D match to TRBD2 (5 bases). CDR3 length equals 15 residues. CDR1 and CDR2 (germline): KGHSY, FQNENV. The V end lost 5 bases, the J end lost 2 bases, and 16 bases lay between the germline ends. CDR3 nucleotide sequence: TGTGCCAGCAGCTCGGGATCTTCCGTTACCTACGAGCAGTACTTC. This codes for CASSSGSSVTYEQYF.

The V call is TRBV19, the J call TRBJ1-2; D may be TRBD1 (5 bases). The germline CDR1 and CDR2 sequences are LNHDA and SQIVND (reference sequence). This CDR3 is 15 amino acids long. Trimming took 3 bases from V and 6 from J, leaving 17 bases between them. The CDR3 DNA is TGTGCCAGTAGTATCCAGGACAAATTTTCGCATGGCTACACCTTC. The encoded protein is CASSIQDKFSHGYTF. The variable domain in full, with the rest retrieved from reference TRBV19 and TRBJ1-2, is DGGITQSPKYLFRKEGQNVTLSCEQNLNHDAMYWYRQDPGQGLRLIYYSQIVNDFQKGDIAEGYSVSREKKESFPLTVTSAQKNPTAFYLCASSIQDKFSHGYTFGSGTRLTVV.

CDR3 amino acids: CASSPPGQPNTGELFF. As DNA, the CDR3 is TGTGCCAGCAGCCCCCCTGGACAGCCGAACACCGGGGAGCTGTTTTTT. V usage is TRBV7-3 and J usage is TRBJ2-2; TRBD1 is a possible D gene (6 bases). The CDR3 is made up of 16 amino acids. CDR1 and CDR2 from the germline V gene are SGHTA and FQGTGA. Trimming removed 5 bases at V and 0 bases at J, with 13 bases between.

The chain combines TRBV28 with TRBJ1-3; D gene ambiguous. Germline lookup yields CDR1 MDHEN and CDR2 SYDVKM. The CDR3 runs to 16 residues. V was pared by 4 bases and J by 4 bases, with 17 bases between. This chain's CDR3 is CASSSPAGREGNTIYF. Here the CDR3 DNA reads TGTGCCAGCAGTTCCCCGGCAGGTCGTGAGGGAAACACCATATATTTT.

The chain is built from TRBV30 and TRBJ2-1; D not certain. Germline CDR1 and CDR2: GTSNPN and SVGIG (reference sequence). This CDR3 is built from 14 residues. V dropped 0 bases and J dropped 11 bases, with 17 bases sitting between them. DNA for the CDR3: TGTGCCTGGAGTGTACCCGCAACCCAGAACAAGCAGTTCTTC. Protein product: CAWSVPATQNKQFF. The variable domain in full, completed from reference TRBV30 and TRBJ2-1, reads SQTIHQWPATLVQPVGSPLSLECTVEGTSNPNLYWYRQAAGRGLQLLFYSVGIGQISSEVPQNLSASRPQDRQFILSSKKLLLSDSGFYLCAWSVPATQNKQFFGPGTRLTVL.

The gene calls are TRBV18 and TRBJ1-4; TRBD1 matches at 8 bases. V shed 3 bases and J 0 bases; nucleotides not matched to a gene: 6. Germline-derived CDR1 and CDR2 are KGHSH and LQKENI. The length of the CDR3 is 17 residues. CDR3 in DNA: TGTGCCAGCTCACCGGGACAGGATGGACCAACTAATGAAAAACTGTTTTTT. Residues: CASSPGQDGPTNEKLFF.

This chain connects TRBV19 to TRBJ2-7; 8 bases line up with TRBD1. The CDR3 runs 14 residues. The J segment lost 6 bases and the V segment lost 7 bases, leaving 11 bases of the junction unmatched. Germline loops: CDR1 LNHDA, CDR2 SQIVND (reference sequence). CDR3 protein: CASKETGVLGEQYF. CDR3 coding DNA: TGTGCCAGTAAAGAGACAGGGGTTCTAGGCGAGCAGTACTTC.

This clone was found once. The V and J genes are TRBV7-9 and TRBJ1-4; D gene ambiguous. This CDR3 has 13 residues. The germline gives CDR1 SEHNR, CDR2 FQNEAQ (reference sequence). Trimming took 2 bases from V and 8 from J, leaving 9 bases between them. CDR3 loop: CASSLRSGEKLFF. The CDR3 DNA reads as TGTGCCAGCAGCTTACGGTCAGGCGAAAAACTGTTTTTT.

V and J are TRBV7-3 and TRBJ2-7, with 8 bases that match TRBD1. Germline CDR1 is SGHTA and CDR2 is FQGTGA. Trimming at V came to 2 bases and at J to 5 bases, leaving 2 bases not matched to a gene. CDR3 size: 13 residues. CDR3 nucleotide sequence: TGTGCCAGCAGCTTATCACAGGGGGACGAGCAGTACTTC. Protein: CASSLSQGDEQYF.

This clone appeared a single time. This chain connects TRBV7-2 to TRBJ1-6; D unclear. CDR1 and CDR2 from the germline V gene are SGHTA and FQGNSA. V was shortened by 0 bases and J by 10 bases, with 7 bases between the two germline ends. This CDR3 has 13 amino acids. CDR3 region: CASSLAAASPLHF. As DNA, the CDR3 is TGTGCCAGCAGCTTAGCGGCGGCATCACCCCTCCACTTT. The entire variable domain, with the rest obtained from reference TRBV7-2 and TRBJ1-6, is as follows: GAGVSQSPSNKVTEKGKDVELRCDPISGHTALYWYRQSLGQGLEFLIYFQGNSAPDKSGLPSDRFSAERTGGSVSTLTIQRTQQEDSAVYLCASSLAAASPLHFGNGTRLTVT.

V is TRBV3-1 (or the pseudogene TRBV3-2) and J is TRBJ2-1; 8 bases align to TRBD1. The CDR3 runs to 14 residues. V gave up 4 bases and J gave up 12 bases; unmatched junction bases: 11. Germline V gene lookup returns CDR1 LGHDT and CDR2 YNNKEL (reference sequence). The DNA of the CDR3 is TGTGCCAGCAGCCCCCGACAGGGGCCCCCTGGGCAGTTCTTC. Translation: CASSPRQGPPGQFF.

A single count supports this clone. The chain combines TRBV18 with TRBJ2-5; 10 nucleotides match TRBD1. Looked up from germline, CDR1 is KGHSH and CDR2 is LQKENI. The trim removed 4 bases at V and 2 bases at J, leaving 7 bases unmatched. The CDR3 is 16 amino acids. The CDR3 protein is CASSLQTGGSQETQYF. The CDR3 DNA is TGTGCCAGCTCACTCCAGACAGGGGGCTCGCAAGAGACCCAGTACTTC.

This clone was seen a few times. The chain carries TRBV11-2 and TRBJ1-6; TRBD1 matches at 9 bases. The CDR3 has 15 residues. V lost 5 bases, J lost 11 bases, and 10 bases stayed unmatched. Germline CDR1 and CDR2: SGHAT and FQNNGV. Here the CDR3 reads CASSLPGQGRPPLHF. The CDR3 region has the DNA TGTGCCAGCAGCCTTCCGGGACAGGGTAGGCCACCCCTCCACTTT.

This clone was detected once. The chain couples TRBV2 to TRBJ2-7; perhaps TRBD1 as D (6 bases). Trimming took 3 bases from V and 5 from J, leaving 14 bases between them. This CDR3 is 14 amino acids long. The germline V gene encodes CDR1 SNHLY and CDR2 FYNNEI. The CDR3 DNA follows: TGTGCCAGCAGTGAGGGCAGGGGTTCCGACGAGCAGTACTTC. Protein: CASSEGRGSDEQYF.

This clone was detected once. This rearrangement joins TRBV12-3 or TRBV12-4 to TRBJ2-3; D is undetermined. This CDR3 region has 13 residues. The germline V and J ends were trimmed by 3 bases and 8 bases, with 12 bases remaining between them. The CDR3 reads CASSLSPAGTQYF. The CDR3 DNA reads TGTGCCAGCAGTTTGTCCCCTGCCGGTACGCAGTATTTT.

This clone has just one count. Here the CDR3 DNA reads TGTGCCACCAGCAGAGATGGTGGGACAGTCGTTGGAAACACCATATATTTT. Its translation is CATSRDGGTVVGNTIYF. The V gene is TRBV15, the J gene TRBJ1-3; 7 bases match TRBD1. The CDR3 length is 17 residues. Per the germline V gene, CDR1 is LNHNV and CDR2 is YYDKDF (reference sequence). The V and J ends lost 0 bases and 3 bases, in that order; junction bases with no gene match: 8.

The chain has TRBV11-2 and TRBJ2-1; TRBD2 agrees at 10 bases. The CDR3 is 18 amino acids. J lost 5 bases, V lost 4 bases, and 14 bases had no gene match. Germline assignment: CDR1 SGHAT and CDR2 FQNNGV. CDR3 bases: TGTGCCAGCAGCTCACCGAGCGGGGGGGCCGGTTTCGACAATGAGCAGTTCTTC. Translation gives CASSSPSGGAGFDNEQFF.